This TCR beta chain was sequenced during a study of CD8 T cells in Susac syndrome. RNA, at about 0.45 to 1 ug, was reverse transcribed with random hexamers. One entry per CDR3 protein results from TCRdb running MiXCR on the immunoSEQ multiplex PCR reads. The sample has approximately 190,000 distinct CDR3 sequences, roughly 95% seen once; the top ten hold approximately 0.089%. CDR3 length equals 14 residues. V lost 6 bases, J lost 2 bases, and 14 bases lay in between. Germline V gives CDR1 MNHNY, CDR2 SVGAGI (reference sequence). V gene TRBV6-6 combines with J gene TRBJ2-7; perhaps TRBD1 as D (5 bases). This TCR was sampled from a human donor with Susac syndrome. The sample comprised CD4+ T cells from PBMCs. The CDR3 reads CASRPGAAAYEQYF. The CDR3 nucleotides read TGTGCCAGCAGGCCTGGGGCTGCTGCCTACGAGCAGTACTTC.